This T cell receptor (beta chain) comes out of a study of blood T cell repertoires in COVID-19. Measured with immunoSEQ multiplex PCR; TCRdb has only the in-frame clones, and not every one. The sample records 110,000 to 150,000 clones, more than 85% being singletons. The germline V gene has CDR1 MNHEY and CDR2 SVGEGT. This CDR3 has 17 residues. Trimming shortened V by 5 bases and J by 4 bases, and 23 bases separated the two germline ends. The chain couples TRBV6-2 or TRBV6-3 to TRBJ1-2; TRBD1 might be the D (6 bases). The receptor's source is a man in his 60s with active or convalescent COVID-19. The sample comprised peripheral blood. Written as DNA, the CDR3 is TGTGCCAGCAGTACGGACAGTTCGCCTAAGAAGACCTATGGCTACACCTTC. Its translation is CASSTDSSPKKTYGYTF.